This is a list of T cell receptor beta chains from one sample in a study of blood T cell repertoires in COVID-19. Clones were read by immunoSEQ multiplex PCR, and TCRdb kept only the in-frame ones, dropping some. The sample lists under 250,000 clones, 85% to 90% occurring once. Sequencing was performed on peripheral blood. The source is a man older than 75 with acute or convalescent COVID-19. The CDR3 runs from the conserved cysteine through the conserved F or W. Fields, in order: clone size, V gene, D gene, J gene, CDR3 DNA, CDR3 protein. The D gene is left open where the match is weak. Rows may omit the clone size; those that give it use once, few, many or a size class.

abundance: once; v_gene: TRBV2; d_gene: .; j_gene: TRBJ2-7; CDR3nt: TGTGCCAGCAGTGAAGCGAGCTGGGGGCGCGACGAGCAGTACTTC; CDR3aa: CASSEASWGRDEQYF
abundance: .; v_gene: TRBV20-1; d_gene: .; j_gene: TRBJ2-5; CDR3nt: TGCAGTGCTCCAGGGGAGACCCAGTACTTC; CDR3aa: CSAPGETQYF
abundance: .; v_gene: TRBV18; d_gene: TRBD2; j_gene: TRBJ2-7; CDR3nt: TGTGCCAGCTCACCGGGACTAGCGGGAGTAAAGAGGTACGAGCAGTACTTC; CDR3aa: CASSPGLAGVKRYEQYF
abundance: .; v_gene: TRBV29-1; d_gene: .; j_gene: TRBJ1-1; CDR3nt: TGCAGCGTTGACTCCAGGTACACTGAAGCTTTCTTT; CDR3aa: CSVDSRYTEAFF
abundance: .; v_gene: TRBV28; d_gene: .; j_gene: TRBJ1-5; CDR3nt: TGTGCCAGCGGAGTTCAGCCCCAGCATTTT; CDR3aa: CASGVQPQHF
abundance: .; v_gene: TRBV18; d_gene: TRBD1; j_gene: TRBJ2-5; CDR3nt: TGTGCCAGCCGATTGACAGGGGAACAAGAGACCCAGTACTTC; CDR3aa: CASRLTGEQETQYF
abundance: .; v_gene: TRBV10-3; d_gene: TRBD1; j_gene: TRBJ1-2; CDR3nt: TGTGCCATCAGGGGGGACAGGGGTAACTATGGCTACACCTTC; CDR3aa: CAIRGDRGNYGYTF
abundance: .; v_gene: TRBV5-1; d_gene: TRBD2; j_gene: TRBJ2-7; CDR3nt: TGCGCCAGCAGCTTGGAAGGGACTAGCGGGCTCTACGAGCAGTACTTC; CDR3aa: CASSLEGTSGLYEQYF
abundance: .; v_gene: TRBV14; d_gene: TRBD1; j_gene: TRBJ1-6; CDR3nt: TGTGCCAGCAGCCAAGGGGCAGGGGGCAGTTCACCCCTCCACTTT; CDR3aa: CASSQGAGGSSPLHF
abundance: .; v_gene: TRBV11-2; d_gene: TRBD2; j_gene: TRBJ2-2; CDR3nt: TGTGCCAGCAGCTTAGAAGCGGGGGGGAACACCGGGGAGCTGTTTTTT; CDR3aa: CASSLEAGGNTGELFF
abundance: .; v_gene: TRBV7-2; d_gene: TRBD1; j_gene: TRBJ1-2; CDR3nt: TGTGCCAGCAGAGTAGGGGGCAGGGAAATCTACACCTTC; CDR3aa: CASRVGGREIYTF
abundance: once; v_gene: TRBV20-1; d_gene: TRBD1; j_gene: TRBJ1-6; CDR3nt: TGCAGTGCTAGTCTCCCGGGACAGTACAATTCACCCCTCCACTTT; CDR3aa: CSASLPGQYNSPLHF
abundance: .; v_gene: TRBV9; d_gene: TRBD2; j_gene: TRBJ2-3; CDR3nt: TGTGCCAGCAGCGTACGAGCGGGGGTAACAGATACGCAGTATTTT; CDR3aa: CASSVRAGVTDTQYF
abundance: .; v_gene: TRBV12-3/TRBV12-4; d_gene: .; j_gene: TRBJ1-2; CDR3nt: TGTGCCAGCAGTTTCGGACAGTTAAGCGGCTACACCTTC; CDR3aa: CASSFGQLSGYTF
abundance: .; v_gene: TRBV10-3; d_gene: .; j_gene: TRBJ1-5; CDR3nt: TGTGCCATCTCCCAAGGGGGTTCGGGCAATCAGCCCCAGCATTTT; CDR3aa: CAISQGGSGNQPQHF
abundance: .; v_gene: TRBV15; d_gene: TRBD1; j_gene: TRBJ1-2; CDR3nt: TGTGCCACCAGCAGAGATAGGGCCAGGGGGTTGGGCGGCTACACCTTC; CDR3aa: CATSRDRARGLGGYTF
abundance: .; v_gene: TRBV9; d_gene: .; j_gene: TRBJ1-1; CDR3nt: TGTGCCAGCAGCCTAGGACATGTAAACACTGAAGCTTTCTTT; CDR3aa: CASSLGHVNTEAFF
abundance: .; v_gene: TRBV6-1; d_gene: TRBD2; j_gene: TRBJ2-7; CDR3nt: TGTGCCAGCAGTGAAAGGGTAATCCTAGCGGGAGGATTCTACGAGCAGTACTTC; CDR3aa: CASSERVILAGGFYEQYF
abundance: .; v_gene: TRBV7-9; d_gene: TRBD2; j_gene: TRBJ2-5; CDR3nt: TGTGCCAGCAGCTCACTAGCGGGGGGTCAGGCCCAGTACTTC; CDR3aa: CASSSLAGGQAQYF
abundance: .; v_gene: TRBV12-5; d_gene: .; j_gene: TRBJ1-6; CDR3nt: TGTGCTAGTGGTCCCGAACCAAGGGGTAATTCACCCCTCCACTTT; CDR3aa: CASGPEPRGNSPLHF
abundance: .; v_gene: TRBV5-4; d_gene: TRBD1; j_gene: TRBJ1-1; CDR3nt: TGTGCCAGCAGCTTTGGGACAGGGGGTTTTGGTGAAGCTTTCTTT; CDR3aa: CASSFGTGGFGEAFF
abundance: .; v_gene: TRBV10-3; d_gene: .; j_gene: TRBJ1-5; CDR3nt: TGTGCCACCGCGACGGGGAATAGCAATCAGCCCCAGCATTTT; CDR3aa: CATATGNSNQPQHF
abundance: .; v_gene: TRBV5-1; d_gene: TRBD1; j_gene: TRBJ2-5; CDR3nt: TGCGCCAGCAGCACCGGGGACAGGCCCGGTGAGACCCAGTACTTC; CDR3aa: CASSTGDRPGETQYF
abundance: .; v_gene: TRBV9; d_gene: TRBD2; j_gene: TRBJ2-3; CDR3nt: TGTGCCAGCAGCCCGAGCCGGGCTAGCGGGGGGCGGGGGTACACAGATACGCAGTATTTT; CDR3aa: CASSPSRASGGRGYTDTQYF
abundance: once; v_gene: TRBV10-3; d_gene: TRBD2; j_gene: TRBJ2-1; CDR3nt: TGTGCCATCAGTGTTGCGGGAGGGCCTCGGGAGCAGTTCTTC; CDR3aa: CAISVAGGPREQFF
abundance: .; v_gene: TRBV19; d_gene: .; j_gene: TRBJ1-1; CDR3nt: TGTGCCAGTAGTCCCCGGGGGGACAAGAACACTGAAGCTTTCTTT; CDR3aa: CASSPRGDKNTEAFF
abundance: .; v_gene: TRBV2; d_gene: TRBD1; j_gene: TRBJ1-3; CDR3nt: TGTGCCAGCAGTGAATTCAAGACAGGGGCAAAAGATAAAGGCTCTGGAAACACCATATATTTT; CDR3aa: CASSEFKTGAKDKGSGNTIYF
abundance: .; v_gene: TRBV19; d_gene: TRBD1; j_gene: TRBJ1-5; CDR3nt: TGTGCCAGTAGTATAATTGGGGACAGCAGAAATCAGCCCCAGCATTTT; CDR3aa: CASSIIGDSRNQPQHF
abundance: .; v_gene: TRBV2; d_gene: .; j_gene: TRBJ2-3; CDR3nt: TGTGCCAGCAGTGGAGGGGGTCTTAGCACAGATACGCAGTATTTT; CDR3aa: CASSGGGLSTDTQYF
abundance: .; v_gene: TRBV25-1; d_gene: TRBD2; j_gene: TRBJ2-3; CDR3nt: TGTGCCACCTTAGCGGGATCGGATACGCAGTATTTT; CDR3aa: CATLAGSDTQYF
abundance: .; v_gene: TRBV10-3; d_gene: .; j_gene: TRBJ1-2; CDR3nt: TGTGCCATCAGTGAGACAGGAACCGCTGGCTACACCTTC; CDR3aa: CAISETGTAGYTF
abundance: .; v_gene: TRBV12-3/TRBV12-4; d_gene: .; j_gene: TRBJ1-2; CDR3nt: TGTGCCAGCAGTTTACGGATGGGGGGAGGCTACACCTTC; CDR3aa: CASSLRMGGGYTF
abundance: .; v_gene: TRBV28; d_gene: .; j_gene: TRBJ1-2; CDR3nt: TGTGCCAGCAGAACTACGACAGGCACCCACTTATTC; CDR3aa: CASRTTTGTHLF
abundance: .; v_gene: TRBV7-3; d_gene: .; j_gene: TRBJ2-2; CDR3nt: TGTGCCAGCAGCCCTCAGGGGAACCCGGGGGAGCTGTTTTTT; CDR3aa: CASSPQGNPGELFF
abundance: .; v_gene: TRBV11-3; d_gene: TRBD1; j_gene: TRBJ2-2; CDR3nt: TGTGCCAGCAGCTGGACAGGGGTAGACGCCGGGGAGCTGTTTTTT; CDR3aa: CASSWTGVDAGELFF
abundance: .; v_gene: TRBV4-1; d_gene: .; j_gene: TRBJ2-2; CDR3nt: TGCGCCAGCAGCCAAGTAATTGTACTAACCTTAGGCGGGTCGTTGGAGCTGTTTTTT; CDR3aa: CASSQVIVLTLGGSLELFF
abundance: .; v_gene: TRBV3-1/TRBV3-2; d_gene: .; j_gene: TRBJ2-7; CDR3nt: TGTGCCAGCAGCCCCAAATTTGAACAGGGTCCCTACGAGCAGTACTTC; CDR3aa: CASSPKFEQGPYEQYF
abundance: .; v_gene: TRBV19; d_gene: TRBD1; j_gene: TRBJ2-1; CDR3nt: TGTGCCAGTAGTATAGTACAGGCAGGGGGCAATGAGCAGTTCTTC; CDR3aa: CASSIVQAGGNEQFF
abundance: .; v_gene: TRBV6-5; d_gene: .; j_gene: TRBJ1-1; CDR3nt: TGTGCCACCGGGAGAGACAGCACTGAAGCTTTCTTT; CDR3aa: CATGRDSTEAFF
abundance: .; v_gene: TRBV2; d_gene: .; j_gene: TRBJ1-1; CDR3nt: TGTGCCAGCAGCGGACGGGGGATGAACACTGAAGCTTTCTTT; CDR3aa: CASSGRGMNTEAFF
abundance: .; v_gene: TRBV6-6; d_gene: .; j_gene: TRBJ2-7; CDR3nt: TGTGCCAGCAGCAGCGGGTCGCCCTACGAGCAGTACTTC; CDR3aa: CASSSGSPYEQYF
abundance: .; v_gene: TRBV7-9; d_gene: .; j_gene: TRBJ1-1; CDR3nt: TGTGCCAGCAGCGCGGGCCTATTTGAAGCTTTCTTT; CDR3aa: CASSAGLFEAFF
abundance: .; v_gene: TRBV5-6; d_gene: .; j_gene: TRBJ2-7; CDR3nt: TGTGCCAGCAGTTTGGGCAGAGGCGAGCAGTACTTC; CDR3aa: CASSLGRGEQYF
abundance: .; v_gene: TRBV19; d_gene: TRBD2; j_gene: TRBJ2-2; CDR3nt: TGTGCCACCAAAGCGGGAAGCCTAAGGAACACCGGGGAGCTGTTTTTT; CDR3aa: CATKAGSLRNTGELFF
abundance: .; v_gene: TRBV6-5; d_gene: .; j_gene: TRBJ1-1; CDR3nt: TGTGCCAGCAGTTACCCATCTCAGGGGAACACTGAAGCTTTCTTT; CDR3aa: CASSYPSQGNTEAFF
abundance: .; v_gene: TRBV7-2; d_gene: TRBD1; j_gene: TRBJ1-5; CDR3nt: TGTGCCAGCAGCGGGACAGGGGGCAATCAGCCCCAGCATTTT; CDR3aa: CASSGTGGNQPQHF
abundance: .; v_gene: TRBV5-1; d_gene: TRBD1; j_gene: TRBJ1-2; CDR3nt: TGCGCCAGCAGCTTGCCTTTAGGGACAGGGGAAGGCTACACCTTC; CDR3aa: CASSLPLGTGEGYTF
abundance: once; v_gene: TRBV4-1; d_gene: .; j_gene: TRBJ1-2; CDR3nt: TGCGCCAGCAGCCAATTGGACAGAGGCTACTATGGCTACACCTTC; CDR3aa: CASSQLDRGYYGYTF
abundance: .; v_gene: TRBV5-1; d_gene: .; j_gene: TRBJ2-5; CDR3nt: TGCGCCAGCAGCTTGGTCCAGGGCAGTGGGGAGACCCAGTACTTC; CDR3aa: CASSLVQGSGETQYF
abundance: once; v_gene: TRBV15; d_gene: TRBD1; j_gene: TRBJ2-5; CDR3nt: TGTGCCACCAGCAAAGGACAGGGACGGGAGACCCAGTACTTC; CDR3aa: CATSKGQGRETQYF
abundance: .; v_gene: TRBV28; d_gene: .; j_gene: TRBJ2-3; CDR3nt: TGTGCCAGCAGTGGGGGAAGAGGGAGGAGAGGGTCGCAGTATTTT; CDR3aa: CASSGGRGRRGSQYF
abundance: .; v_gene: TRBV5-1; d_gene: TRBD1; j_gene: TRBJ1-4; CDR3nt: TGCGCCAGCAGCAGCCGGGACAGTAATGAAAAACTGTTTTTT; CDR3aa: CASSSRDSNEKLFF
abundance: .; v_gene: TRBV5-1; d_gene: TRBD2; j_gene: TRBJ2-5; CDR3nt: TGCGCCAGCAGCTCCTCTGGGGGAGGGCCGCGGGAGACCCAGTACTTC; CDR3aa: CASSSSGGGPRETQYF
abundance: .; v_gene: TRBV7-9; d_gene: .; j_gene: TRBJ1-2; CDR3nt: TGTGCCAGCAGCCTCCTGCAGGGCGGCATTCCCTATGGCTACACCTTC; CDR3aa: CASSLLQGGIPYGYTF
abundance: .; v_gene: TRBV27; d_gene: TRBD1; j_gene: TRBJ2-3; CDR3nt: TGTGCCAGCAGTTGGGGACAGGGGTTACGAAATACGCAGTATTTT; CDR3aa: CASSWGQGLRNTQYF
abundance: .; v_gene: TRBV10-3; d_gene: TRBD1; j_gene: TRBJ1-5; CDR3nt: TGTGCCATCAGTGGGACAGGGGACGGTCAGCCCCAGCATTTT; CDR3aa: CAISGTGDGQPQHF
abundance: .; v_gene: TRBV18; d_gene: .; j_gene: TRBJ2-2; CDR3nt: TGTGCCAGCAGACCCTATCGCAGGGGCGACACCGGGGAGCTGTTTTTT; CDR3aa: CASRPYRRGDTGELFF